The 13 T cell receptor beta chains given below trace back to one sample, sequenced in a study of vaccination and CD4 T cells after COVID-19. Their cognate antigens are unknown. As for treatment: approximately 11-day PBMC culture with coronavirus spike peptide pools or control peptides (ViraFEST assay). The Oncomine TCR Beta short-read assay sequenced DNA from cultured CD4+ T cells. TCRdb reanalysed the PCR reads using MiXCR and keeps one entry per CDR3 protein. The table has about 10,000 distinct CDR3 sequences, 26% seen once. The sequenced sample was CD4+ T cells from blood, cultured in vitro, obtained before SARS-CoV-2 vaccination. All receptors come from a human donor who received a COVID-19 vaccine.

This clonotype has more than one count but fewer than ten. This chain joins TRBV6-1 and TRBJ1-2; TRBD1 matches 9 bases. J gave up 4 bases and V 6 bases, and 6 bases lay outside the gene matches. Looked up from germline, CDR1 is MNHNS and CDR2 is SASEGT. The CDR3 covers 14 residues. CDR3 DNA: TGTGCCAGCAGCCAGGACAGGGGTTCCTATGGCTACACCTTC. Encoded protein: CASSQDRGSYGYTF.

About this clonotype itself: Germline and junction disagree at one end, which may indicate a read error. The chain is built from TRBV12-3 or TRBV12-4 and TRBJ2-1; TRBD2 matches 13 bases. This CDR3 spans 16 amino acids. DNA for the CDR3: TGTGCCAGCAGTCCAGGGACTAGCGGGAACTACAATGAGCAGTTGTTC. Translated, it gives CASSPGTSGNYNEQLF.

The chain is built from TRBV5-1 and TRBJ1-3; D call uncertain. Per germline, CDR1 SGHRS and CDR2 YFSETQ. The V end was cut by 4 bases, the J end by 0 bases, with 14 bases between. CDR3 length: 16 residues. CDR3 region: CASSPSAYSSGNTIYF. The CDR3 nucleotides read TGCGCCAGCAGCCCATCGGCGTACAGCTCTGGAAACACCATATATTTT.

The CDR3 region has the DNA TGTGCCAGCAGTTACTCCGACGGGGTAGGAAACACGCAGTATTTT. It codes for CASSYSDGVGNTQYF. The chain employs TRBV6-5 and TRBJ2-3; TRBD2 is a possible D gene (5 bases). Germline CDR1 reads MNHEY; CDR2 reads SVGAGI. V lost 0 bases and J lost 9, with 16 bases in between. The CDR3 is made up of 15 amino acids.

This clonotype was detected only a few times. The chain links TRBV30 to TRBJ1-6, with TRBD1 matching 9 bases. CDR3 length: 13 amino acids. V lost 8 bases, J lost 4 bases, and 3 bases stayed unmatched. Germline lookup yields CDR1 GTSNPN and CDR2 SVGIG (reference sequence). The CDR3 DNA is TGTGCCGCTGGGACAGGGTATAATTCACCCCTCCACTTT. Its protein is CAAGTGYNSPLHF.

This clonotype was seen a handful of times. This chain links TRBV20-1 with TRBJ1-2, with 11 bases aligning to TRBD1. Germline-derived CDR1 and CDR2 are DFQATT and SNEGSKA (reference sequence). Losses at the gene ends were 6 bases for V and 8 bases for J; bases not matched to a gene: 8. The CDR3 sequence is 13 residues long. CDR3 nucleotide sequence: TGCAGTGCCCTTAGGACAGGGGGCCTGGGCTACACCTTC. Encoded protein: CSALRTGGLGYTF.

This clonotype has more than one count but fewer than ten. The chain carries TRBV2 and TRBJ1-2, with a possible D match to TRBD1 (6 bases). There are 14 residues in the CDR3. Trimming stripped 6 bases from V and 11 bases from J, with 22 bases between. Looked up from germline, CDR1 is SNHLY and CDR2 is FYNNEI. The CDR3: CASRAPQGGTTYTF. The CDR3 DNA reads TGTGCCAGCAGGGCCCCCCAGGGAGGGACAACGTACACCTTC.

The CDR3 nucleotides are TGTGCCAGCAGCTTAGTGGAGGGAGGGAATGCTTTCTTT. Its translation: CASSLVEGGNAFF. The V gene is TRBV7-9, the J gene TRBJ1-1; D is uncertain. The CDR3 has 13 residues. Germline CDR1 SEHNR, CDR2 FQNEAQ (reference sequence). The ends were cut back, 1 base at V and 11 bases at J, with 14 bases in the middle.

This clonotype was seen more than once but under ten times. This chain uses TRBV30 with TRBJ1-1, with a tentative D call TRBD1 (6 bases). Per germline, CDR1 GTSNPN and CDR2 SVGIG (reference sequence). Trimming removed 2 bases at V and 3 bases at J, with 13 bases between. The CDR3 runs to 14 residues. The DNA for the CDR3 is TGTGCCTGGAGTAGCAGGGGCGCGGACACTGAAGCTTTCTTT. Translation: CAWSSRGADTEAFF. The whole variable domain, filled in from reference TRBV30 and TRBJ1-1, reads SQTIHQWPATLVQPVGSPLSLECTVEGTSNPNLYWYRQAAGRGLQLLFYSVGIGQISSEVPQNLSASRPQDRQFILSSKKLLLSDSGFYLCAWSSRGADTEAFFGQGTRLTVV.

The chain uses TRBV18 and TRBJ1-5, with D perhaps matching TRBD1 (5 bases). Germline V lookup: CDR1 KGHSH, CDR2 LQKENI. This CDR3 comprises 15 residues. The germline V and J ends were trimmed by 2 bases and 3 bases, with 11 bases remaining between them. The CDR3 spells CASSPDRGFNQPQHF. As DNA, the CDR3 is TGTGCCAGCTCACCAGATAGGGGATTCAATCAGCCCCAGCATTTT.

There are a few counts of this clonotype. A junction end diverges from the germline sequence, so it may reflect a read error. The chain carries TRBV5-3 and TRBJ2-4; no clear D gene. TRBV5-3 is noted as an ORF with a role that remains uncertain. This CDR3 spans 17 amino acids. The CDR3 DNA reads TGTGCCAGCAGCTTGGTATTCGGAGTCGTAGCCAAAAACATTCAGTACTTC. Translation gives CASSLVFGVVAKNIQYF.

A few counts support this clonotype. The chain recombines TRBV15 with TRBJ2-4; TRBD1 matches 9 bases. Germline CDR1 LNHNV, CDR2 YYDKDF (reference sequence). The junction had 3 bases not matched to a gene; V was cut back by 0 bases and J by 6 bases. This CDR3 spans 15 amino acids. CDR3 nucleotides: TGTGCCACCAGCAGAGAGGGGGACAGGGCAAACATTCAGTACTTC. Its protein is CATSREGDRANIQYF.

There are a few counts of this clonotype. V and J are TRBV6-5 and TRBJ2-7; a possible D gene is TRBD2 (6 bases). CDR1 is MNHEY and CDR2 is SVGAGI in the germline V gene. This CDR3 is 14 amino acids long. Deletions cut 4 bases from V and 3 bases from J, with 13 bases between. CDR3 nucleotide sequence: TGTGCCAGCAGTTCCGGGACCGGGAGCTACGAGCAGTACTTC. Translated, it gives CASSSGTGSYEQYF.